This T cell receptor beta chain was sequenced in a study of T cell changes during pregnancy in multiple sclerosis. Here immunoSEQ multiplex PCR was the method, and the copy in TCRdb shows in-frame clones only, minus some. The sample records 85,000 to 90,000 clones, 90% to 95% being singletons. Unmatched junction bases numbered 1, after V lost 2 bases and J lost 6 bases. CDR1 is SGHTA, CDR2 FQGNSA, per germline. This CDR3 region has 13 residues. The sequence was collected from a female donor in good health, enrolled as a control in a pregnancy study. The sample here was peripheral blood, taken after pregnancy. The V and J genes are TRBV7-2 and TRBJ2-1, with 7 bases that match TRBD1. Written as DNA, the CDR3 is TGTGCCAGCAGCTTACGACAGGGCAATGAGCAGTTCTTC. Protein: CASSLRQGNEQFF.